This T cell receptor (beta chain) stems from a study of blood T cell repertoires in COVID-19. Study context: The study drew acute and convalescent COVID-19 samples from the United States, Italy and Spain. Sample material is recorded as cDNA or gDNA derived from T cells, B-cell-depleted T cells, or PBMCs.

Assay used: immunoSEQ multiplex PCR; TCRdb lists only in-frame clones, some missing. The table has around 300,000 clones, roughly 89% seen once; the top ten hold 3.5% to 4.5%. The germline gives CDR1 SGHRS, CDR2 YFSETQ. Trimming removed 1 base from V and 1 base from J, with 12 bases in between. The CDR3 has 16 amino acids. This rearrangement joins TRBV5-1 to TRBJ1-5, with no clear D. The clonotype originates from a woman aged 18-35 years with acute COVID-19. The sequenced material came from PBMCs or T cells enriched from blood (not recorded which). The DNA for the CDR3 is TGCGCCAGCAGCTTGTTGGGCCCCAACAGCAATCAGCCCCAGCATTTT. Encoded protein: CASSLLGPNSNQPQHF.